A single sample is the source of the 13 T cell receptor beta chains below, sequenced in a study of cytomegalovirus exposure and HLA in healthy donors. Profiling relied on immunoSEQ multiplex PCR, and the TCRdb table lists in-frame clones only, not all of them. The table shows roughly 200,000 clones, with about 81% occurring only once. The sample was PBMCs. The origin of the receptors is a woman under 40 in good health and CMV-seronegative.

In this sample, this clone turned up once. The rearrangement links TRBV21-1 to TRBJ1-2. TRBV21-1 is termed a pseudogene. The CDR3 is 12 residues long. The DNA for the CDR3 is TGTGCCACCTCCCGGGGGGCGCGGGGCTACACCTTC. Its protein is CATSRGARGYTF.

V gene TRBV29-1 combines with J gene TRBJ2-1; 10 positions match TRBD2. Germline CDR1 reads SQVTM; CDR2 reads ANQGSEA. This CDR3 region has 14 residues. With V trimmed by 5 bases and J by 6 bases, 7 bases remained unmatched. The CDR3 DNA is TGCAGCGTTACCGGGACTAGCGATTTCAATGAGCAGTTCTTC. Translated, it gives CSVTGTSDFNEQFF.

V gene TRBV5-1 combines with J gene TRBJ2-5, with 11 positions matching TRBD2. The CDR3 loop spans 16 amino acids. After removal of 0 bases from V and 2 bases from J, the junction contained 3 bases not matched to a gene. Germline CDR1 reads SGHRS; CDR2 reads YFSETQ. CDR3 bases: TGCGCCAGCAGCTTGGAGGTAGCGGGGGGGCAAGAGACCCAGTACTTC. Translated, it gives CASSLEVAGGQETQYF.

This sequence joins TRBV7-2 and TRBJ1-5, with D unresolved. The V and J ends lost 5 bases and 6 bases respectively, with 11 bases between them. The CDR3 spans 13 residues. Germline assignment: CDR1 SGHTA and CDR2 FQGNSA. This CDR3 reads CASSPRRGQPQHF. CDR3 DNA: TGTGCCAGCAGCCCAAGACGGGGTCAGCCCCAGCATTTT.

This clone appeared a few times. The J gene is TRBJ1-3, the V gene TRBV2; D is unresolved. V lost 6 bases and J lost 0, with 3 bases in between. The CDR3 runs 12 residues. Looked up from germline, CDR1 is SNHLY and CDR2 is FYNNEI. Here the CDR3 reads CASRYSGNTIYF. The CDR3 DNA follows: TGTGCCAGCAGATACTCTGGAAACACCATATATTTT.

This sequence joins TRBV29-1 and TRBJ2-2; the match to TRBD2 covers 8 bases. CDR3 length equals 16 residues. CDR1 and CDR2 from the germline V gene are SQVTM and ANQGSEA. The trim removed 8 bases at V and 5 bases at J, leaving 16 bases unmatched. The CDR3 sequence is CSLASTSGKSTGELFF. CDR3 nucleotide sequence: TGCAGCTTGGCCTCCACTAGCGGCAAATCTACCGGGGAGCTGTTTTTT.

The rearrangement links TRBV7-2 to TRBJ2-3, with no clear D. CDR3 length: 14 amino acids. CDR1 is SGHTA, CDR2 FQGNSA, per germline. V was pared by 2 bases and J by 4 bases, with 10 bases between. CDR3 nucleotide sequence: TGTGCCAGCAGCTTAACACGCCCCCCAGATACGCAGTATTTT. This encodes CASSLTRPPDTQYF.

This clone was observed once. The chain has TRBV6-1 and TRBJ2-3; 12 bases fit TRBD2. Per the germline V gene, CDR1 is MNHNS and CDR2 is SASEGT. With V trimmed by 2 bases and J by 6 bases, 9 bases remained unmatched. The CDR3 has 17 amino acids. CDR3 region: CASSETLPSGGVDTQYF. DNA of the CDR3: TGTGCCAGCAGTGAAACTCTTCCTAGCGGGGGGGTGGATACGCAGTATTTT.

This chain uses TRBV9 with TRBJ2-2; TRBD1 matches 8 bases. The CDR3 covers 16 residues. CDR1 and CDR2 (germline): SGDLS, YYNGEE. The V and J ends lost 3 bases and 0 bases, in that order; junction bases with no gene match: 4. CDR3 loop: CASSARTGPNTGELFF. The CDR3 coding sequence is TGTGCCAGCAGCGCAAGGACAGGGCCGAACACCGGGGAGCTGTTTTTT.

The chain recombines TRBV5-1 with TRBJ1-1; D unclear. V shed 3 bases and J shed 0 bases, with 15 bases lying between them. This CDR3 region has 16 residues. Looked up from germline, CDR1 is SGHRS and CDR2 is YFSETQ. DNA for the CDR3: TGCGCCAGCAGCTCGAACATATTCAACATGAACACTGAAGCTTTCTTT. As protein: CASSSNIFNMNTEAFF.

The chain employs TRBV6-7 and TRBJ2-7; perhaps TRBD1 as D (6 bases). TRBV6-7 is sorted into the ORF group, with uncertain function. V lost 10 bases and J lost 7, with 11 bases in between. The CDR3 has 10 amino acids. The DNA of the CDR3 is TGTGCCAATCAAACAGGGGAGCAGTACTTC. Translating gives CANQTGEQYF.

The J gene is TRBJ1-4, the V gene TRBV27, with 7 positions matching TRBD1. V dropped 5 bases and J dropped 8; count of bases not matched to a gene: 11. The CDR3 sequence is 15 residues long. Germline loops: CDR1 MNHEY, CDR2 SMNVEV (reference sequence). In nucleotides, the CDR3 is TGTGCCAGCAGTCCCGGGACAGAAGTAGTAGAAAAACTGTTTTTT. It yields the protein CASSPGTEVVEKLFF.

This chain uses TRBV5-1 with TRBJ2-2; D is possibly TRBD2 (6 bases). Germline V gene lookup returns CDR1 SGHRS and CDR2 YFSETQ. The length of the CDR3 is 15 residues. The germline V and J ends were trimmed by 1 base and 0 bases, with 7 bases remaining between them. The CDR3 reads CASSLWGANTGELFF. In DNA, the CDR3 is TGCGCCAGCAGCTTGTGGGGGGCGAACACCGGGGAGCTGTTTTTT.